What follows is one T cell receptor beta chain and its context. This specimen comes from a study of blood T cell repertoires in COVID-19. Overall study context: Acute and convalescent COVID-19 samples came from the United States, Italy and Spain. PBMCs, B-cell-depleted T cells, or T cells provided the cDNA or gDNA that made up the material.

This CDR3 contains 16 residues. The trim removed 4 bases at V and 3 bases at J, leaving 8 bases unmatched. Germline CDR1 and CDR2: LGHNA and YNFKEQ. In the original workflow: Counts of nucleated cells, estimated from reference gene primer amplification, were obtained. Clones were read by immunoSEQ multiplex PCR, and TCRdb kept only the in-frame ones, dropping some. The DNA was the basis for D and trimming; V, J and clone size are from that table. This repertoire shows some 100,000 clones, 65% to 90% found once; its top ten account for less than 8%. The chain is built from TRBV4-2 and TRBJ2-5; 10 bases are shared with TRBD2. The sequenced sample consisted of peripheral blood. The source is a woman older than 75 with active or convalescent COVID-19. The CDR3 DNA is TGTGCCAGCAGCCCACCAAGAGCGGGAGGGGAAGAGACCCAGTACTTC. It specifies CASSPPRAGGEETQYF.